Sequencing of this TCR beta chain was carried out in a study of T-cell reconstitution after alpha-beta-depleted transplantation in children. Broader study findings: Roughly two months post-transplant, alpha-beta T cells reportedly originated from several hundred graft clones that had expanded. Recipient T cells and thymic progenitors that survived were the source of the high TCRbeta diversity seen at day 60 in some patients. At the one-year point after transplant, T-cell counts and TCRbeta diversity were found to come mostly from T cells that had been newly produced.

This clonotype was counted only a few times. Antigen specificity is unknown. This CDR3 spans 15 amino acids. The V gene's germline CDR1 is MGHRA and CDR2 YSYEKL. V trimming: 2 bases; J trimming: 12 bases; junction bases outside the gene matches: 13. Unique molecular identifiers were incorporated during preparation of the TCRbeta library. TCRdb used MiXCR to reprocess the PCR reads, holding one entry per CDR3 protein. This table holds a few hundred thousand distinct CDR3 sequences, under 20% found once. The chain carries TRBV4-1 and TRBJ2-1; 7 bases line up with TRBD2. Specimen: PBMCs, mostly from graft donor cells, collected 360 days after TCRalphabeta/CD19-depleted stem cell transplant. This TCR derives from a boy under two years old who had a stem cell transplant for Wiskott-Aldrich syndrome, so the T cells may come from the graft donor. The CDR3 protein is CASSQQTSSLSGQFF. In DNA, the CDR3 is TGCGCCAGCAGCCAACAGACTAGCTCCCTTTCGGGGCAGTTCTTC.